The present T cell receptor beta chain was sequenced within a study of long-term antiretroviral therapy in people with HIV. Germline lookup yields CDR1 LGHNA and CDR2 YNFKEQ. With 0 bases clipped from V and 0 bases from J, the junction kept 4 bases outside the gene matches. The CDR3 totals 16 residues. Sequencing used immunoSEQ v3.0 at survey level. Data came from immunoSEQ multiplex PCR; TCRdb stores just in-frame clones and leaves some out. This sample carries about 25,000 clones, around 80% of them seen once, and the ten largest clones take roughly 16%. All donors provided no fewer than one pre-ART and no fewer than two post-ART PBMC samples.

This specimen consisted of unsorted PBMCs, obtained around 4.3 years after starting antiretroviral therapy. This TCR was recovered from a young man with HIV. The rearrangement uses TRBV4-2 and TRBJ1-2, with 7 positions matching TRBD1. CDR3 DNA sequence: TGTGCCAGCAGCCAAGAGCCGGGACAGACTAACTATGGCTACACCTTC. Its translation is CASSQEPGQTNYGYTF.